The table lists the clone carrying this TCR beta chain with a few counts. This CDR3 is built from 14 residues. CDR1 is LNHDA, CDR2 SQIVND, per germline (reference sequence). Unmatched junction bases numbered 8, after V lost 7 bases and J lost 4 bases. These data originate in a study of OX40 agonist ivuxolimab in advanced cancers. The repertoire was sequenced with immunoSEQ multiplex PCR; TCRdb's copy has only in-frame clones and lacks some. The sample holds around 90,000 clones, 80% to 95% seen once. The clonotype originates from an adult with an advanced solid tumor such as melanoma, head and neck, liver or kidney cancer. The V call is TRBV19, the J call TRBJ1-1; 8 bases fit TRBD1. The source was CD4+ or CD8+ T cells sorted from blood, collected in a trial of the OX40 agonist ivuxolimab. The CDR3 nucleotides read TGTGCCAGTAAGTTGAATACAGGGGGCACTGAAGCTTTCTTT. Protein product: CASKLNTGGTEAFF.